This is a list of T cell receptor beta chains from one sample in a study of blood T cell repertoires in COVID-19. Libraries were prepared by immunoSEQ multiplex PCR; TCRdb keeps only in-frame clonotypes and omits some of them. In the table there are about 90,000 clones, about 81% of which are singletons. The sequenced material came from peripheral blood. These receptors were obtained from a human donor in a cohort sampled during active COVID-19. Both conserved end residues are part of each CDR3. D genes are given only for firm matches. Clone size is not always given. Where it is, it says once, few, many or a class for expanded clones.

>TRBV7-3|13|-|-|TRBJ1-1
TGTGCCAGCAGCTTAAAACAGTACGATGAAGCTTTCTTT
CASSLKQYDEAFF
>TRBV7-6|15|-|once|TRBJ2-7
TGTGCCAGCAGCTACGAGGACAGACTAGCAGGCGAGCAGTACTTC
CASSYEDRLAGEQYF
>TRBV3-1/TRBV3-2|15|TRBD1|-|TRBJ1-2
TGTGCCAGCAGCCCACGGACAGGGGACACCTATGGCTACACCTTC
CASSPRTGDTYGYTF
>TRBV25-1|15|-|-|TRBJ1-6
TGTGCCAGCAGTGCCTCCGGAGGAGGGAATTCACCCCTCCACTTT
CASSASGGGNSPLHF
>TRBV18|16|TRBD1|-|TRBJ2-3
TGTGCCAGCTCTCGCGACAGGGGCAAGACGGGAGATACGCAGTATTTT
CASSRDRGKTGDTQYF
>TRBV30|14|-|-|TRBJ2-5
TGTGCCTGGAGTGTAGGTGGGGGGCAAGAGACCCAGTACTTC
CAWSVGGGQETQYF
>TRBV18|15|TRBD2|-|TRBJ2-7
TGTGCCAGCTCACCAGAAAGGACTAGCCCGGGAGGGCAGTACTTC
CASSPERTSPGGQYF
>TRBV28|16|-|-|TRBJ2-3
TGTGCCAGCAGTTTTTCAGGGGGACTGGGCACAGATACGCAGTATTTT
CASSFSGGLGTDTQYF
>TRBV3-1/TRBV3-2|16|TRBD2|-|TRBJ2-1
TGTGCCAGCAGCCAAGATACGGGGGGCTCCTACAATGAGCAGTTCTTC
CASSQDTGGSYNEQFF
>TRBV18|13|-|-|TRBJ1-2
TGTGCCAGCTCACCAACGGGCGGGTATGGCTACACCTTC
CASSPTGGYGYTF
>TRBV30|10|-|-|TRBJ2-5
TGTGCCTGGGAGGGGGAGACCCAGTACTTC
CAWEGETQYF
>TRBV6-5|15|TRBD1|-|TRBJ1-4
TGTGCCAGCACCGACAGGGGATCAGGGGCTGAAAAACTGTTTTTT
CASTDRGSGAEKLFF
>TRBV5-1|17|TRBD2|-|TRBJ2-3
TGCGCCAGCAGCTTGGGACTAGCGGGGGACTTCACAGATACGCAGTATTTT
CASSLGLAGDFTDTQYF
>TRBV6-5|15|TRBD2|-|TRBJ2-7
TGTGCCAGCAGTTCCGGGAGGGGATTATCCTACGAGCAGTACTTC
CASSSGRGLSYEQYF
>TRBV25-1|17|TRBD2|many|TRBJ2-1
TGTGCCAGCACCCCCACGGGACTAGCGGGGAGGTACAATGAGCAGTTCTTC
CASTPTGLAGRYNEQFF
>TRBV19|12|TRBD2|-|TRBJ2-3
TGTGCCAGTAGTATAGCGGGGGGTACGCAGTATTTT
CASSIAGGTQYF
>TRBV19|16|-|-|TRBJ1-6
TGTGCCAGTAGCAACTCCGCCGGGACACTTAATTCACCCCTCCACTTT
CASSNSAGTLNSPLHF
>TRBV7-2|14|-|once|TRBJ1-5
TGTGCCAGCAGCCCTACGGGTACCCTTACGCCCCAGCATTTT
CASSPTGTLTPQHF
>TRBV5-1|15|-|many|TRBJ2-3
TGCGCCAGCAGTAGACGGCCAGGGGTCACAGATACGCAGTATTTT
CASSRRPGVTDTQYF
>TRBV19|14|TRBD1|-|TRBJ1-2
TGTGCCAGTAGTATAAGGACAGGGGGCGATGGCTACACCTTC
CASSIRTGGDGYTF